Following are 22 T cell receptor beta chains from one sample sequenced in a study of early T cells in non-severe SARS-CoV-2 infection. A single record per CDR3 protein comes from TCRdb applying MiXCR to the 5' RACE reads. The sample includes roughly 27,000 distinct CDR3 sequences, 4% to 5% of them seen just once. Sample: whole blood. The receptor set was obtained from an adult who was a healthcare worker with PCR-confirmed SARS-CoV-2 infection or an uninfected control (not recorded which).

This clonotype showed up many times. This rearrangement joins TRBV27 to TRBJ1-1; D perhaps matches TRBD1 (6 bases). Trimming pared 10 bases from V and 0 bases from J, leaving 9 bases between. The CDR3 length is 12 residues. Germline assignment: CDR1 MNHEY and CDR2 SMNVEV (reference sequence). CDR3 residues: CATRGLNTEAFF. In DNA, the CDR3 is TGTGCCACCAGGGGTCTGAACACTGAAGCTTTCTTT.

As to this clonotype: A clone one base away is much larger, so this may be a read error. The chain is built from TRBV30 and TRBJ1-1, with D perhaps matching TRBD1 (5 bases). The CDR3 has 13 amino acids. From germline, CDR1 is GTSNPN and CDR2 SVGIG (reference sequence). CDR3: CAWSVQWGSDAFF. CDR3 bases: TGTGCCTGGAGTGTACAGTGGGGGTCTGATGCTTTCTTT.

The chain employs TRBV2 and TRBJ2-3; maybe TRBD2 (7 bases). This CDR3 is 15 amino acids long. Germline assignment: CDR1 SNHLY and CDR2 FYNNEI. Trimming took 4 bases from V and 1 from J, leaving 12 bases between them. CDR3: CASSGRGGGTDTQYF. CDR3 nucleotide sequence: TGTGCCAGCAGTGGCAGGGGAGGGGGCACAGATACGCAGTATTTT.

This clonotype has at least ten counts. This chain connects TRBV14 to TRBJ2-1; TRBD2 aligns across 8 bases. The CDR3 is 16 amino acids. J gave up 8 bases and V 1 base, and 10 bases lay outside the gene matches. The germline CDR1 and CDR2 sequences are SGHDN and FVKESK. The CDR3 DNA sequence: TGTGCCAGCAGCCAAGCCCCGACCGGGACTAGGCATGAGCAGTTCTTC. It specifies CASSQAPTGTRHEQFF.

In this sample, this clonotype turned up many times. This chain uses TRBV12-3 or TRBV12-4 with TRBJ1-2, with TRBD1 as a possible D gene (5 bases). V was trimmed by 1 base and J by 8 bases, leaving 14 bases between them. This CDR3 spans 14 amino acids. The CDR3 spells CASSLVIGAGGYTF. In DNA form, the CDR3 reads TGTGCCAGCAGTTTAGTGATAGGGGCGGGCGGCTACACCTTC.

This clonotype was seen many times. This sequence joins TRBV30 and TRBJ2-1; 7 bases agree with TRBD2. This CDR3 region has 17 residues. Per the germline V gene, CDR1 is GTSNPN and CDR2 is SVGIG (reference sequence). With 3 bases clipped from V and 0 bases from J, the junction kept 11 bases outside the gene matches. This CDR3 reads CAWRWLAVKSSYNEQFF. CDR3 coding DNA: TGTGCCTGGAGATGGCTAGCGGTAAAGAGCTCCTACAATGAGCAGTTCTTC.

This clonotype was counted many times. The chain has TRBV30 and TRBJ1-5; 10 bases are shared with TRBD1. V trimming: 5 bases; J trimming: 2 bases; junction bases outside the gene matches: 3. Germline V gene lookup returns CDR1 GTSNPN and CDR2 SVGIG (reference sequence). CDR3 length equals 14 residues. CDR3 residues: CAWQGTGGNQPQHF. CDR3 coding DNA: TGTGCCTGGCAAGGGACAGGGGGCAATCAGCCCCAGCATTTT.

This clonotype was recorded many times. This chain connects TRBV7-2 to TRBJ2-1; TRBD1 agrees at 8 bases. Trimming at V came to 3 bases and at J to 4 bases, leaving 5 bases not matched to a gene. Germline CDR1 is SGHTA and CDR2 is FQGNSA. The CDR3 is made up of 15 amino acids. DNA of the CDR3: TGTGCCAGCAGCTTCTACAGGGGGGATTACAATGAGCAGTTCTTC. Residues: CASSFYRGDYNEQFF.

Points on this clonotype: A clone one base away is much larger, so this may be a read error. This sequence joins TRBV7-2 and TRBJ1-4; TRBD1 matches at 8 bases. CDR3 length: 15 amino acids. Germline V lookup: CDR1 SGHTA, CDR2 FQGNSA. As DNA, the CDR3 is TGTGCCAGCAGCTTAGCGGTAGGACAGGGTGAAAAACTGTCTTTT. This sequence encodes CASSLAVGQGEKLSF.

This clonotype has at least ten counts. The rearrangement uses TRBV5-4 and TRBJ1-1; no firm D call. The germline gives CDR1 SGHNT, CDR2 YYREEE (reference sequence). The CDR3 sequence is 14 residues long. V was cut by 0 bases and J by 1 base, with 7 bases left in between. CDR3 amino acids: CASSLEQRNTEAFF. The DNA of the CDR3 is TGTGCCAGCAGCTTGGAGCAGAGGAACACTGAAGCTTTCTTT.

The CDR3 region has the DNA TGTGCCACCAGTGATCCCTCGGGAAAGGGGAGGAGTACGCAGTATTTT. It is translated as CATSDPSGKGRSTQYF. The chain uses TRBV24-1 and TRBJ2-3, with TRBD2 as a possible D gene (6 bases). Trimming took 3 bases from V and 8 from J, leaving 20 bases between them. This CDR3 has 16 residues. Germline CDR1 and CDR2: KGHDR and SFDVKD.

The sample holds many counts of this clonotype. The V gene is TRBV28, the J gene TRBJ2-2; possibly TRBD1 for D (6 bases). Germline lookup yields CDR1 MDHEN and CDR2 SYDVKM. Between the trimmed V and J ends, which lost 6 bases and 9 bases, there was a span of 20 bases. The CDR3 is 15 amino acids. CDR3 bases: TGTGCCAGCAGCCTTGCCGGGACACAGGACCGGGAGCTGTTTTTT. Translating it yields CASSLAGTQDRELFF.

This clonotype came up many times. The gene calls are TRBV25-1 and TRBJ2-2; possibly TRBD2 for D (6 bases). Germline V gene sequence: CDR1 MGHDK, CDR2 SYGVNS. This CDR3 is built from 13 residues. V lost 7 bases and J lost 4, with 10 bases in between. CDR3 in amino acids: CASTGLITGELFF. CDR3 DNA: TGTGCCAGCACGGGACTGATCACCGGGGAGCTGTTTTTT.

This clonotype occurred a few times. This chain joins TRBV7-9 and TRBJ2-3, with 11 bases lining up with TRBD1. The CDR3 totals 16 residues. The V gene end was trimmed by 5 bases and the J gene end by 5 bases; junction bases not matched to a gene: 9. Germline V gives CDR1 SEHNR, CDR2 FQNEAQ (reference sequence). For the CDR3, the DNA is TGTGCCAGCAGCCAGGGACAGGGGGAAGGGAAAGATACGCAGTATTTT. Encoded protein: CASSQGQGEGKDTQYF.

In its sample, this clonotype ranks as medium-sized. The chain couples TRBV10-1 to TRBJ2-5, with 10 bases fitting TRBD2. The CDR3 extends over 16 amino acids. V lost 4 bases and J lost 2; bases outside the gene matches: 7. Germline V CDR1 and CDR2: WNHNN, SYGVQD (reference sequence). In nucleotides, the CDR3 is TGCGCCAGCAGTGCCTTAGCGGGAGGCCAACAAGAGACCCAGTACTTC. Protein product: CASSALAGGQQETQYF.

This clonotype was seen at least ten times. The DNA for the CDR3 is TGCAGTGCTCAGGGACAGGGAACCTACGAGCAGTACTTC. It encodes CSAQGQGTYEQYF. The chain joins TRBV20-1 to TRBJ2-7; 9 nucleotides align to TRBD1. V dropped 5 bases and J dropped 2; count of bases not matched to a gene: 4. Germline assignment: CDR1 DFQATT and CDR2 SNEGSKA (reference sequence). The CDR3 covers 13 residues.

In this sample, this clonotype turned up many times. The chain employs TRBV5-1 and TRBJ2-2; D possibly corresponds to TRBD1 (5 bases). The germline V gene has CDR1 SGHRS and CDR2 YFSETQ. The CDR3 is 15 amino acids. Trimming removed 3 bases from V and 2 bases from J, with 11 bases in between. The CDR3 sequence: CASSSDNRNTGELFF. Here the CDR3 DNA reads TGCGCCAGCAGCTCGGACAATCGTAACACCGGGGAGCTGTTTTTT. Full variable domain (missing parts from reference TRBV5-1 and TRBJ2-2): KAGVTQTPRYLIKTRGQQVTLSCSPISGHRSVSWYQQTPGQGLQFLFEYFSETQRNKGNFPGRFSGRQFSNSRSEMNVSTLELGDSALYLCASSSDNRNTGELFFGEGSRLTVL.

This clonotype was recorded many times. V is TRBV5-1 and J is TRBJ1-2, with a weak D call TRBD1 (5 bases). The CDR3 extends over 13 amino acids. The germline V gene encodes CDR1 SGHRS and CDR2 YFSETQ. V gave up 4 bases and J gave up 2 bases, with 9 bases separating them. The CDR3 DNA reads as TGCGCCAGCAGCCCGGACACGAACTATGGCTACACCTTC. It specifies CASSPDTNYGYTF.

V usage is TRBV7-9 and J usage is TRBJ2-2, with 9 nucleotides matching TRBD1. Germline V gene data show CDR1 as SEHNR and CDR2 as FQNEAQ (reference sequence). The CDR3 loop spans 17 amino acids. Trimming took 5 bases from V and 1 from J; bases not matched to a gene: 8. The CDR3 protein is CASSATRTGENTGELFF. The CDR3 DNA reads TGTGCCAGCAGCGCTACTCGGACAGGGGAGAACACCGGGGAGCTGTTTTTT. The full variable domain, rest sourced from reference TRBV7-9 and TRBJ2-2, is DTGVSQNPRHKITKRGQNVTFRCDPISEHNRLYWYRQTLGQGPEFLTYFQNEAQLEKSRLLSDRFSAERPKGSFSTLEIQRTEQGDSAMYLCASSATRTGENTGELFFGEGSRLTVL.

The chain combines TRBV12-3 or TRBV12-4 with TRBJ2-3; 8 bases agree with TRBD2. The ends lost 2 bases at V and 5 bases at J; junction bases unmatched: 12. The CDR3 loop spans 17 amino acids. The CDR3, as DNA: TGTGCCAGCAGTTTATTGGGGAGCGGGAGCTTGCGAGATACGCAGTATTTT. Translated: CASSLLGSGSLRDTQYF.

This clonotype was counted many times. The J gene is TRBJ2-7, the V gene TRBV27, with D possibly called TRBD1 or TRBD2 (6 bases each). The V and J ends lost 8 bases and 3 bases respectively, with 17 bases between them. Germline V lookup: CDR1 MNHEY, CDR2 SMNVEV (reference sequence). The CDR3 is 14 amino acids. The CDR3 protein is CASSGGTHYYEQYF. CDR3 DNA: TGTGCCAGCTCGGGCGGGACACACTACTACGAGCAGTACTTC.

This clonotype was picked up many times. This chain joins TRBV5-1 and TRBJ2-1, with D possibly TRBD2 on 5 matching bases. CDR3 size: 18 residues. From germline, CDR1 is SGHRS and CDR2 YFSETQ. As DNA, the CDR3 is TGCCCCGATTCGTGTTTGGAGGCATCCGGGTTTTTTTACAATGAGCAGTTCTTC. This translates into CPDSCLEASGFFYNEQFF.